The 18 T cell receptor beta chains below were found in one sample sequenced in a study of T cells in Graves' hyperthyroidism and ophthalmopathy. Amplification targeted TCR beta CDR3 regions from RNA transcripts. TCR CDR3 regions were first amplified by RT-PCR with HTBI primers. TCRdb re-called the multiplex PCR reads with MiXCR, one entry per CDR3 protein. Of more than 550,000 distinct CDR3 sequences in the sample, around a sixth are singletons; the top ten hold roughly 17%. What was sequenced was blood. Source of these receptors: a woman in her fifties or sixties with Graves' hyperthyroidism that later progressed to Graves' ophthalmopathy.

This clonotype occurred a few times. This chain connects TRBV7-9 to TRBJ1-1; D possibly corresponds to TRBD1 (6 bases). In germline, CDR1 is SEHNR, CDR2 FQNEAQ (reference sequence). The CDR3 extends over 15 amino acids. V lost 5 bases and J lost 0, with 13 bases in between. The CDR3 DNA follows: TGTGCCAGCAGCCCCCACCGGGACATGAACACTGAAGCTTTCTTT. Translated: CASSPHRDMNTEAFF. The entire variable domain, with the rest obtained from reference TRBV7-9 and TRBJ1-1, is as follows: DTGVSQNPRHKITKRGQNVTFRCDPISEHNRLYWYRQTLGQGPEFLTYFQNEAQLEKSRLLSDRFSAERPKGSFSTLEIQRTEQGDSAMYLCASSPHRDMNTEAFFGQGTRLTVV.

This rearrangement joins TRBV27 to TRBJ1-5; a weak D match, TRBD1 (5 bases). Trimming left V 2 bases short and J 4 bases short, with 21 bases between. CDR1 is MNHEY, CDR2 SMNVEV, per germline (reference sequence). The CDR3 consists of 18 residues. The CDR3 reads CASSLKGAWGRWNQPQHF. DNA for the CDR3: TGTGCCAGCAGTTTAAAGGGAGCTTGGGGACGCTGGAATCAGCCCCAGCATTTT.

This sequence joins TRBV18 and TRBJ2-6; TRBD1 matches 10 bases. The CDR3 has 18 residues. Germline-derived CDR1 and CDR2 are KGHSH and LQKENI. Trimming at V came to 3 bases and at J to 0 bases, leaving 5 bases not matched to a gene. The CDR3 loop reads CASSPGTGDLSGANVLTF. CDR3 nucleotide sequence: TGTGCCAGCTCACCCGGGACAGGGGACCTCTCTGGGGCCAACGTCCTGACTTTC.

The chain is built from TRBV5-1 and TRBJ1-2, with no clear D. The CDR3 extends over 13 amino acids. Trimming shortened V by 6 bases and J by 0 bases, and 9 bases separated the two germline ends. Germline V gives CDR1 SGHRS, CDR2 YFSETQ. The CDR3 sequence is CASTPDTNYGYTF. CDR3 nucleotide sequence: TGCGCCAGCACCCCCGACACTAACTATGGCTACACCTTC.

Ten or more counts support this clonotype. The chain is built from TRBV7-9 and TRBJ2-1; 10 bases align to TRBD2. The length of the CDR3 is 17 residues. V lost 0 bases, J lost 5 bases, and 7 bases stayed unmatched. Germline-derived CDR1 and CDR2 are SEHNR and FQNEAQ (reference sequence). CDR3 sequence reads: CASSLALSGGANNEQFF. In DNA, the CDR3 is TGTGCCAGCAGCTTAGCGCTCAGCGGGGGGGCCAACAATGAGCAGTTCTTC.

J is TRBJ2-5 and V is TRBV11-3; 10 positions agree with TRBD2. Germline loops: CDR1 SGHNT, CDR2 YENEEA. This CDR3 has 15 residues. Unmatched junction bases numbered 4, after V lost 5 bases and J lost 1 base. In DNA, the CDR3 is TGTGCCAGCAGCCCAGCGGGGGGGGGCCAAGAGACCCAGTACTTC. Translation: CASSPAGGGQETQYF.

There are a few counts of this clonotype. This chain links TRBV7-2 with TRBJ2-3; 8 bases are a match to TRBD2. The CDR3 runs 15 residues. The V segment lost 3 bases and the J segment 5 bases; nucleotides outside the gene matches: 7. Germline loops: CDR1 SGHTA, CDR2 FQGNSA. DNA of the CDR3: TGTGCCAGCAGCTTTCCGGGGGGGCTTAAAGATACGCAGTATTTT. The encoded protein is CASSFPGGLKDTQYF.

V is TRBV29-1 and J is TRBJ1-1; D may be TRBD1 (6 bases). Germline CDR1 reads SQVTM; CDR2 reads ANQGSEA. The ends were cut back, 6 bases at V and 1 base at J, with 9 bases in the middle. This CDR3 is 12 amino acids long. The CDR3 region is CSVTTGNTEAFF. The CDR3 nucleotides read TGCAGCGTCACGACAGGGAACACTGAAGCTTTCTTT.

This clonotype has only a few counts. The chain links TRBV27 to TRBJ2-3; 7 bases match TRBD1. Germline assignment: CDR1 MNHEY and CDR2 SMNVEV (reference sequence). The CDR3 covers 15 residues. J lost 2 bases, V lost 7 bases, and 9 bases had no gene match. CDR3 sequence (DNA): TGTGCCAGCACGACGAAGGGGGCCCTCACAGATACGCAGTATTTT. It yields the protein CASTTKGALTDTQYF.

The V and J genes are TRBV11-3 and TRBJ2-1; the D call may be TRBD1 or TRBD2 (6 bases each). Trimming stripped 3 bases from V and 7 bases from J, with 16 bases between. The germline gives CDR1 SGHNT, CDR2 YENEEA. CDR3 length: 15 residues. The CDR3 DNA reads TGTGCCAGCAGCTTTCTTACGGGGGCGGGGAATGAGCAGTTCTTC. The encoded protein is CASSFLTGAGNEQFF.

In this sample, this clonotype turned up a few times. The gene calls are TRBV19 and TRBJ2-5; 10 nucleotides agree with TRBD1. The CDR3 sequence is 14 residues long. Germline CDR1 LNHDA, CDR2 SQIVND (reference sequence). V was pared by 7 bases and J by 1 base, with 3 bases of the junction left unmatched. CDR3 nucleotides: TGTGCCAGTACCCGGACAGGGGGCCAAGAGACCCAGTACTTC. This gives the protein CASTRTGGQETQYF.

About this clonotype itself: This may be a read error: a much more frequent sequence differs by one nucleotide. The chain employs TRBV30 and TRBJ2-1; 7 positions agree with TRBD2. J gave up 10 bases and V 4 bases, and 10 bases lay outside the gene matches. CDR1 is GTSNPN, CDR2 SVGIG, per germline (reference sequence). The CDR3 is made up of 13 amino acids. As DNA, the CDR3 is TGTGCCTGGAATGTAGGCCGGGAGGAAGAGCAGTTCTTC. It codes for CAWNVGREEEQFF. Full variable domain (missing parts from reference TRBV30 and TRBJ2-1): SQTIHQWPATLVQPVGSPLSLECTVEGTSNPNLYWYRQAAGRGLQLLFYSVGIGQISSEVPQNLSASRPQDRQFILSSKKLLLSDSGFYLCAWNVGREEEQFFGPGTRLTVL.

The CDR3 is CASSHSTLNTEAFF. The CDR3, as DNA: TGCGCCAGCAGCCACAGCACGTTGAACACTGAAGCTTTCTTT. The rearrangement uses TRBV4-1 and TRBJ1-1; D uncertain. The germline CDR1 and CDR2 sequences are MGHRA and YSYEKL. V gave up 3 bases and J gave up 0 bases, with 8 bases separating them. This CDR3 comprises 14 residues.

In this sample, this clonotype turned up a few times. This chain links TRBV19 with TRBJ1-2; 8 bases agree with TRBD1. The CDR3 is made up of 15 amino acids. Germline V gene sequence: CDR1 LNHDA, CDR2 SQIVND (reference sequence). The ends lost 2 bases at V and 4 bases at J; junction bases unmatched: 6. CDR3 nucleotides: TGTGCCAGTAGTATACCGGACAGGGCTGGCTATGGCTACACCTTC. It yields the protein CASSIPDRAGYGYTF.

The chain has TRBV3-1 and TRBJ2-7; the D call may be TRBD1 or TRBD2 (5 bases each). The germline V and J ends were trimmed by 3 bases and 9 bases, with 12 bases remaining between them. This CDR3 contains 12 residues. Germline values: CDR1 LGHDT, CDR2 YNNKEL (reference sequence). The chain's CDR3 is CASSHGQGAQYF. DNA for the CDR3: TGTGCCAGCAGCCATGGGCAGGGAGCGCAGTACTTC.

This clonotype was detected ten times or more. The chain carries TRBV2 and TRBJ2-7; D gene unclear. The CDR3 length is 10 residues. The V end lost 2 bases, the J end lost 9 bases, and 5 bases lay between the germline ends. Germline V gene data show CDR1 as SNHLY and CDR2 as FYNNEI. The CDR3 reads CASSERGQYF. The CDR3 nucleotides read TGTGCCAGCAGTGAACGCGGGCAGTACTTC.

This clonotype was seen ten or more times. This rearrangement joins TRBV2 to TRBJ1-1; the D gene is possibly TRBD1 (5 bases). Trimming removed 7 bases at V and 1 base at J, with 13 bases between. Germline values: CDR1 SNHLY, CDR2 FYNNEI. The CDR3 is 14 residues long. The CDR3 is CASNIRGENTEAFF. CDR3 DNA sequence: TGTGCCAGCAACATTCGGGGCGAGAACACTGAAGCTTTCTTT.

This clonotype came up a few times. V and J are TRBV14 and TRBJ1-1; possibly TRBD1 for D (6 bases). Germline V CDR1 and CDR2: SGHDN, FVKESK. V shed 0 bases and J shed 7 bases, with 18 bases lying between them. The CDR3 is made up of 16 amino acids. The CDR3 nucleotides are TGTGCCAGCAGCCAAGATCCGTTTGCGGAACAGGGTGAAGCTTTCTTT. It is translated as CASSQDPFAEQGEAFF. Combining the CDR3 with reference TRBV14 and TRBJ1-1 gives the whole variable domain EAGVTQFPSHSVIEKGQTVTLRCDPISGHDNLYWYRRVMGKEIKFLLHFVKESKQDESGMPNNRFLAERTGGTYSTLKVQPAELEDSGVYFCASSQDPFAEQGEAFFGQGTRLTVV.